These 13 T cell receptor beta chains were all obtained from the same sample, sequenced in a study of T cell repertoires in cytomegalovirus infection. TCRdb re-derived calls from the reads in MiXCR, one entry per CDR3 protein. Among hundreds of thousands of distinct CDR3 sequences listed, approximately 18% were seen once. The sample was PBMCs. Every receptor here comes from a human donor in good health (CMV status not recorded). Some clones in this sample may be carry-over from other donors' samples.

J is TRBJ2-3 and V is TRBV2; the D gene is possibly TRBD2 (5 bases). The CDR3 length is 16 residues. Germline values: CDR1 SNHLY, CDR2 FYNNEI. V shed 7 bases and J shed 4 bases, with 21 bases lying between them. CDR3 in amino acids: CASNEGIGGAADTQYF. Here the CDR3 DNA reads TGTGCCAGCAATGAGGGTATCGGAGGAGCCGCAGATACGCAGTATTTT.

This clonotype was detected many times. The V and J genes are TRBV18 and TRBJ2-7; possible D gene TRBD2, 5 bases. CDR1 is KGHSH, CDR2 LQKENI, per germline. This CDR3 is 15 amino acids long. V lost 6 bases, J lost 6 bases, and 21 bases lay in between. CDR3 coding DNA: TGTGCCAGCTCCGAAGTAGGAGTCGGGGTAGCCGAGCAGTACTTC. Protein product: CASSEVGVGVAEQYF.

The J gene is TRBJ1-5, the V gene TRBV19; no definite D call. Germline V CDR1 and CDR2: LNHDA, SQIVND (reference sequence). Trimming took off 4 bases at V and 5 bases at J, with 6 bases between the two ends. CDR3 length equals 12 residues. The CDR3 protein is CASSTGYQPQHF. CDR3 in DNA: TGTGCCAGTAGTACTGGCTATCAGCCCCAGCATTTT.

There are many counts of this clonotype. The V call is TRBV7-9, the J call TRBJ1-6; unclear D gene. This CDR3 region has 16 residues. Trimming cost V 5 bases and J 0 bases, with 11 bases left between them. Germline loops: CDR1 SEHNR, CDR2 FQNEAQ (reference sequence). CDR3 loop: CASSGIRGSYNSPLHF. The CDR3 DNA is TGTGCCAGCAGCGGAATTCGAGGCTCCTATAATTCACCCCTCCACTTT.

This chain links TRBV15 with TRBJ2-4; no firm D call. Trimming cost V 0 bases and J 8 bases, with 8 bases left between them. This CDR3 has 13 amino acids. Germline V CDR1 and CDR2: LNHNV, YYDKDF (reference sequence). CDR3 in amino acids: CATSREERDIQYF. CDR3 sequence (DNA): TGTGCCACCAGCAGAGAAGAGCGAGACATTCAGTACTTC.

Concerning this clonotype itself: A much more abundant neighbour one base away suggests this may be a read error. This chain joins TRBV29-1 and TRBJ2-5; the match to TRBD2 covers 7 bases. CDR1 is SQVTM, CDR2 ANQGSEA, per germline. With 4 bases clipped from V and 9 bases from J, the junction kept 11 bases outside the gene matches. The CDR3 loop spans 13 amino acids. The CDR3 here is CSVVMAGVWAQYF. CDR3 DNA sequence: TGCAGCGTTGTAATGGCGGGGGTGTGGGCCCAGTACTTC.

V usage is TRBV5-4 and J usage is TRBJ2-7; D might be TRBD1 (5 bases). The CDR3 has 12 residues. In germline, CDR1 is SGHNT, CDR2 YYREEE (reference sequence). Trimming cost V 4 bases and J 4 bases, with 9 bases left between them. The CDR3 DNA sequence: TGTGCCAGCAGCGCCGACAGTTACGAGCAGTACTTC. Its translation: CASSADSYEQYF.

This clonotype was seen at least ten times. CDR3 DNA sequence: TGTGCCAGCAGCTTTATCAGCAGCCCAGGGGACGAGCAGTACTTC. Its protein is CASSFISSPGDEQYF. The chain employs TRBV7-2 and TRBJ2-7; tentatively, D is TRBD1 (6 bases). The germline V gene encodes CDR1 SGHTA and CDR2 FQGNSA. V was cut by 3 bases and J by 5 bases, with 17 bases left in between. CDR3 length: 15 amino acids.

The chain has TRBV12-3 or TRBV12-4 and TRBJ2-5, with D unclear. CDR3 size: 12 residues. Trimming removed 3 bases at V and 9 bases at J, with 11 bases between. The CDR3 region has the DNA TGTGCCAGCAGTTTTGCCGGAGCAGCCCAGTACTTC. Protein sequence: CASSFAGAAQYF.

This clonotype was picked up a small number of times. CDR3 sequence (DNA): TGTGCCAGCATTGGGACTAACACAAACAATGAGCAGTTCTTC. Translation: CASIGTNTNNEQFF. The chain uses TRBV7-2 and TRBJ2-1, with 7 positions matching TRBD2. The CDR3 consists of 14 residues. V trimming: 7 bases; J trimming: 5 bases; junction bases outside the gene matches: 8. From germline, CDR1 is SGHTA and CDR2 FQGNSA. Variable domain in full (rest from reference TRBV7-2 and TRBJ2-1): GAGVSQSPSNKVTEKGKDVELRCDPISGHTALYWYRQSLGQGLEFLIYFQGNSAPDKSGLPSDRFSAERTGGSVSTLTIQRTQQEDSAVYLCASIGTNTNNEQFFGPGTRLTVL.

The V call is TRBV19, the J call TRBJ2-5; the D call may be TRBD1 or TRBD2 (5 bases each). With 10 bases removed from V and 5 bases from J, the gap between germline ends came to 20 bases. The V gene's germline CDR1 is LNHDA and CDR2 SQIVND (reference sequence). The CDR3 length is 14 residues. The CDR3 protein is CATRDGRGSETQYF. The CDR3 DNA reads TGTGCCACCCGGGACGGAAGAGGGTCCGAGACCCAGTACTTC.

The CDR3 loop reads CASSEGAQRGSLRPIQYF. Written as DNA, the CDR3 is TGTGCCAGCAGTGAAGGGGCACAGAGGGGATCGCTTCGACCCATTCAGTACTTC. V gene TRBV25-1 combines with J gene TRBJ2-4; tentatively, D is TRBD1 or TRBD2 (5 bases each). Germline V gene data show CDR1 as MGHDK and CDR2 as SYGVNS. V lost 2 bases and J lost 9, with 26 bases in between. CDR3 length: 18 residues.

In this sample, this clonotype turned up a few times. J is TRBJ2-1 and V is TRBV6-1, with D perhaps assigned TRBD1 or TRBD2 (5 bases each). This CDR3 is 15 amino acids long. Trimming pared 8 bases from V and 2 bases from J, leaving 16 bases between. The germline V gene encodes CDR1 MNHNS and CDR2 SASEGT. CDR3 in amino acids: CASAGAPGTYNEQFF. The DNA for the CDR3 is TGTGCCAGCGCCGGGGCTCCGGGGACCTACAATGAGCAGTTCTTC.